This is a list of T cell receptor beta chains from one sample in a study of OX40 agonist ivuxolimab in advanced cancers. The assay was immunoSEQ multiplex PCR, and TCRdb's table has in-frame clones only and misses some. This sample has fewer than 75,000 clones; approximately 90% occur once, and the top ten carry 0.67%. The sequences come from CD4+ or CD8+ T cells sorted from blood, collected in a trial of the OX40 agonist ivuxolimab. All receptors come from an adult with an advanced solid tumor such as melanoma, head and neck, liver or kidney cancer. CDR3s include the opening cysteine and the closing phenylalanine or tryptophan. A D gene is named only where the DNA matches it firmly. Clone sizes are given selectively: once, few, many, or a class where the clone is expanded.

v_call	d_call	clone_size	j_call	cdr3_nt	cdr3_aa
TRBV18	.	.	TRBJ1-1	TGTGCCAGCTCACCCGACCTGGAGGATACTGAAGCTTTCTTT	CASSPDLEDTEAFF
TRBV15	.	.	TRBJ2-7	TGTGCCACCAGCAGAGATTTCGGGTGGGAGCAGTACTTC	CATSRDFGWEQYF
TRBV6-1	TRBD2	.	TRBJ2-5	TGTGCCAGCAGTGGGCCTAGCGGGAGAAGTCAAGAGACCCAGTACTTC	CASSGPSGRSQETQYF
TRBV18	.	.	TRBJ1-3	TGTGCCAGCTCACCAAAATACGGGGGAACATCTGGAAACACCATATATTTT	CASSPKYGGTSGNTIYF
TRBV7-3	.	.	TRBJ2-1	TGTGCCAGCAGATCGTCCCCCTCTAACAATGAGCAGTTCTTC	CASRSSPSNNEQFF
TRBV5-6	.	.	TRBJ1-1	TGTGCCAGCAGCTTTCGGGGTAGAAACACTGAAGCTTTCTTT	CASSFRGRNTEAFF
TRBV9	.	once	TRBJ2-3	TGTGCCAGCAGCCTGGACCCTAACACAGATACGCAGTATTTT	CASSLDPNTDTQYF
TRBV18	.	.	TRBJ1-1	TGTGCCAGCTCACGAACACAGGGAATTATGAACACTGAAGCTTTCTTT	CASSRTQGIMNTEAFF
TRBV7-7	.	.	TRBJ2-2	TGTGCTAGCAGCCCCTTCTCCAGGAACACCGGGGAGCTGTTTTTT	CASSPFSRNTGELFF
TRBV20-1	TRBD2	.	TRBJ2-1	TGCAGTGCGGGGGGGGTGGGTGAGCAGTTCTTC	CSAGGVGEQFF
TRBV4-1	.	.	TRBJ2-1	TGCGCCAGCAGCCAAGTTTCCGGAGCAGTGGATGAGCAGTTCTTC	CASSQVSGAVDEQFF
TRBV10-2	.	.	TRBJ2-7	TGCGCCAGCAGTGAGCTCAGGGTTGAGCAGTACTTC	CASSELRVEQYF
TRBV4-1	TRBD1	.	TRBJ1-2	TGCGCCAGCAGCCGGACTGACAGGGTCGGTGGCTACACCTTC	CASSRTDRVGGYTF
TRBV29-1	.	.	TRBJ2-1	TGCAGCGGGGTCAACTCCTACAATGAGCAGTTCTTC	CSGVNSYNEQFF
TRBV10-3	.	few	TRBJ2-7	TGTGCCATCAGTGAGAACGAGTACGAGCAGTACTTC	CAISENEYEQYF
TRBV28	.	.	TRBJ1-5	TGTGCCAGCAGTTTGACGGGGACCTTTAATCAGCCCCAGCATTTT	CASSLTGTFNQPQHF
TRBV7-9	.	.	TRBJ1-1	TGTGCCAGCAGCTTCCAACTGACAGGGAACACTGAAGCTTTCTTT	CASSFQLTGNTEAFF
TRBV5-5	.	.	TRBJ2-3	TGTGCCAGCAGCTTGAACGCAGATACGCAGTATTTT	CASSLNADTQYF
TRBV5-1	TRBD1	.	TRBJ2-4	TGCGCCAGCAGCGCGAAGGACAGGGGTGTAGCCAAAAACATTCAGTACTTC	CASSAKDRGVAKNIQYF
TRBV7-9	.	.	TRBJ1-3	TGTGCCAGCAGCTTAACAGGGAACTCTGGAAACACCATATATTTT	CASSLTGNSGNTIYF
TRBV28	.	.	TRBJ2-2	TGTGCCAGCAGTTTGGCCGGGGAGCTGTTTTTT	CASSLAGELFF
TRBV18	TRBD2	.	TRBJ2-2	TGTGCCAGCTCACCTGGTCTAGCGGGCACCGGGGAGCTGTTTTTT	CASSPGLAGTGELFF
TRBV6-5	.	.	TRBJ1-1	TGTGCCAGCAGTTACTCTTCCCAGGGGAACACTGAAGCTTTCTTT	CASSYSSQGNTEAFF
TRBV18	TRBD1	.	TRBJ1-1	TGTGCCAGCTCACCACCAAGGACAGGGAGCCACACTGAAGCTTTCTTT	CASSPPRTGSHTEAFF
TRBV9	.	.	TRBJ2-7	TGTGCCAGCACCCCCGGGGGCTCATCCTACGAGCAGTACTTC	CASTPGGSSYEQYF
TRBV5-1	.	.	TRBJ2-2	TGCGCCAGCAGCTTGCAGGGAGGGGAGCTGTTTTTT	CASSLQGGELFF
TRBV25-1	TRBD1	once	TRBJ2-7	TGTGCCAGCAGTGATCCCGGGACAGGGGTAAACGAGCAGTACTTC	CASSDPGTGVNEQYF
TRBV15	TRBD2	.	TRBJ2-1	TGTGCCACCAGCCAGCGGGACTCCTACAATGAGCAGTTCTTC	CATSQRDSYNEQFF
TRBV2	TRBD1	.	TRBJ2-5	TGTGCCACCTCCAGGGACAGCCAAGAGACCCAGTACTTC	CATSRDSQETQYF
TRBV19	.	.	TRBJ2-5	TGTGCCAGTAGTATAGTCTGGGCCTGGGGGGAGACCCAGTACTTC	CASSIVWAWGETQYF
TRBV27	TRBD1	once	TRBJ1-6	TGTGCCAGCAGTTTCAGGACAGGTGATCCACCCCTCCACTTT	CASSFRTGDPPLHF
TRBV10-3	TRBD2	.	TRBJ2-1	TGTGCCATCAGTGATCCCGGGACTAGCTGGCAGTTCTTC	CAISDPGTSWQFF
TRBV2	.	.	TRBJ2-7	TGTGCCAGCAGTCTGGACAAAGGTCTCGAGCAGTACTTC	CASSLDKGLEQYF
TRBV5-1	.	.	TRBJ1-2	TGCGCCAGCAGCTATTCAGTAAATTATGGCTACACCTTC	CASSYSVNYGYTF
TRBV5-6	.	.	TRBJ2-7	TGTGCCAGCAGCTTCTTCCGCGGCGAGCAGTACTTC	CASSFFRGEQYF
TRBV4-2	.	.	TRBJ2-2	TGTGCCAGCAGCCAACTAGGAGGGAACACCGGGGAGCTGTTTTTT	CASSQLGGNTGELFF
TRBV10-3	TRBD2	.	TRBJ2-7	TGTGCCATCCGAGAAGGACTAGCGGGACCCTACGAGCAGTACTTC	CAIREGLAGPYEQYF
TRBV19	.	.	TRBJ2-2	TGTGCCAGTAGCGAATCCGGGGGTGGGTACACCGGGGAGCTGTTTTTT	CASSESGGGYTGELFF
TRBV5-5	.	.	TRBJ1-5	TGTGCCAGCAGCACGGAGGGGAGCAATCAGCCCCAGCATTTT	CASSTEGSNQPQHF
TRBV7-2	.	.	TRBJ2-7	TGTGCCAGCAGCTTTGAGCGGACCTACGAGCAGTACTTC	CASSFERTYEQYF
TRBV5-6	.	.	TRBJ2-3	TGTGCCAGCAGCTTGACCCTCTTCACAGATACGCAGTATTTT	CASSLTLFTDTQYF
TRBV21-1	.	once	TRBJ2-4	TGTGCCAGCAGCTTAGGGGACCTAGCCAAAAACATTCAGTACTTC	CASSLGDLAKNIQYF
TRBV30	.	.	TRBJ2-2	TGTGCCTGGAGTGTACGGGCACCGGGGTCCGGGGAGCTGTTTTTT	CAWSVRAPGSGELFF
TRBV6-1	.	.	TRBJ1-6	TGTGCCAGCAGTGATCCCTACGGGGATAGCGCACCCCTCCACTTT	CASSDPYGDSAPLHF
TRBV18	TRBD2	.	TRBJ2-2	TGTGCCAGCTCACCACCAACCCTAGCGGGAGTCACCGGGGAGCTGTTTTTT	CASSPPTLAGVTGELFF
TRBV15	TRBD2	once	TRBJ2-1	TGTGCCACCAGCAGGGCCGGACTAGCGGGCAATGAGCAGTTCTTC	CATSRAGLAGNEQFF
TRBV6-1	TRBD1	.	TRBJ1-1	TGTGCCAGCAGTGTGACAGGGGGCAGCCGCACTGAAGCTTTCTTT	CASSVTGGSRTEAFF
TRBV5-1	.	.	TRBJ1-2	TGTGCCAGCAGCTTGGGGACCTATGGCTACACCTTC	CASSLGTYGYTF
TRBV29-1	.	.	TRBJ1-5	TGCAGCGTTGGGTTCGGCAGGGCCGGATCAGCCCAGCATTTT	CSVGFGRAGSAQHF
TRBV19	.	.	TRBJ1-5	TGTGCCAGTAAGGGAGGGTGGCAGAATCAGCCCCAGCATTTT	CASKGGWQNQPQHF
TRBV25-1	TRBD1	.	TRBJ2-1	TGTGCCAGCAGTGACCTATACTGGACAGGGGTATTGGCTGAGCAGTTCTTC	CASSDLYWTGVLAEQFF
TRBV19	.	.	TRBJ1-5	TGTGCCAGTAGTATAGTCCTAGGGATTGACAATCAGCCCCAGCATTTT	CASSIVLGIDNQPQHF
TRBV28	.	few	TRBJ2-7	TGTGCCAGCACCCCCGGTGGAGGGGGCTCCTACGAGCAGTACTTC	CASTPGGGGSYEQYF
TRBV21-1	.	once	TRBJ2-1	TGTGCCAGCAGCAAAGTTTACGGGACTAGCGGGAGGGCCGGTGGAAATGAGCAGTTCTTC	CASSKVYGTSGRAGGNEQFF
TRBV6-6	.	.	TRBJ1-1	TGTGCCAGCAGCTCAGGGGTTGGGGCTTTCTTT	CASSSGVGAFF
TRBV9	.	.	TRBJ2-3	TGTGCCAGCAGCGTAGTGGGGTCGGGTGGGGATACGCAGTATTTT	CASSVVGSGGDTQYF
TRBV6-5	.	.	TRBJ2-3	TGTGCCAGCAGTTACTCCTACGGGACCCGAGATACGCAGTATTTT	CASSYSYGTRDTQYF
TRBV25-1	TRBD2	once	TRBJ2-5	TGTGCCAGCAGTGAGCAGCGGGAGGCCGGGGAGACCCAGTACTTC	CASSEQREAGETQYF
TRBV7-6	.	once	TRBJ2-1	TGTGCCAGCAGCTTAAGACCCAGCCGGGTAGAGTACAATGAGCAGTTCTTC	CASSLRPSRVEYNEQFF
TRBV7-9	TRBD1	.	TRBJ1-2	TGTGCCAGCAGCTTAGGGACAGGGCTTAACTATGGCTACACCTTC	CASSLGTGLNYGYTF